This paragraph reports one TCR beta chain. The entry originates in a study of blood T cell repertoires in COVID-19. Study-wide context: Specimens from acute and convalescent COVID-19 originated in the United States, Italy and Spain. Nucleic acid was either cDNA or gDNA, and it came from T cells, B-cell-depleted T cells, or PBMCs.

From germline, CDR1 is LNHDA and CDR2 SQIVND (reference sequence). The CDR3 has 14 amino acids. Trimming took off 3 bases at V and 4 bases at J, with 10 bases between the two ends. Here immunoSEQ multiplex PCR was the method, and the copy in TCRdb shows in-frame clones only, minus some. The data contain hundreds of thousands of clones, roughly nine tenths of them singletons. The sample comprised peripheral blood. The rearrangement links TRBV19 to TRBJ2-1, with D possibly matching TRBD1 (5 bases). The TCR was taken from a man aged 18 to 30 with COVID-19, enrolled during active disease. The CDR3 region has the DNA TGTGCCAGTAGTATTTCGACAGAATACAATGAGCAGTTCTTC. Translation gives CASSISTEYNEQFF.